Following are 27 T cell receptor beta chains from one sample sequenced in a study of blood T cell repertoires in COVID-19. Clones were read by immunoSEQ multiplex PCR, and TCRdb kept only the in-frame ones, dropping some. The table shows around 200,000 clones, with under 90% occurring only once. Material: peripheral blood. The receptors stem from a woman in her 70s with COVID-19, enrolled during active disease.

This chain joins TRBV9 and TRBJ1-6, with 10 bases fitting TRBD1. Per the germline V gene, CDR1 is SGDLS and CDR2 is YYNGEE. The V segment lost 2 bases and the J segment 8 bases; nucleotides outside the gene matches: 7. CDR3 length: 16 residues. The CDR3 DNA follows: TGTGCCAGCAGCGTGGGGACAGGGGATTATGATTCACCCCTCCACTTT. This encodes CASSVGTGDYDSPLHF.

V and J are TRBV6-1 and TRBJ2-2, with a possible D match to TRBD2 (6 bases). There are 17 residues in the CDR3. Per germline, CDR1 MNHNS and CDR2 SASEGT. V lost 4 bases, J lost 0 bases, and 15 bases lay in between. CDR3 sequence (DNA): TGTGCCAGCAGTGCCTTCGGGGGATTCTCGAACACCGGGGAGCTGTTTTTT. This gives the protein CASSAFGGFSNTGELFF.

The chain employs TRBV28 and TRBJ1-1; tentatively, D is TRBD1 (6 bases). V gave up 5 bases and J gave up 2 bases, with 15 bases separating them. The CDR3 length is 15 residues. The germline CDR1 and CDR2 sequences are MDHEN and SYDVKM. The CDR3 sequence is CASSRTGRLNTEAFF. CDR3 coding DNA: TGTGCCAGCAGTAGAACAGGGCGACTAAACACTGAAGCTTTCTTT.

The chain combines TRBV15 with TRBJ1-5, with 8 nucleotides matching TRBD1. V lost 1 base, J lost 3 bases, and 5 bases stayed unmatched. Per germline, CDR1 LNHNV and CDR2 YYDKDF (reference sequence). The CDR3 contains 16 residues. This CDR3 reads CATSRGQGLNNQPQHF. CDR3 nucleotides: TGTGCCACCAGCAGAGGACAGGGGCTGAACAATCAGCCCCAGCATTTT.

This clone was counted once. V usage is TRBV10-3 and J usage is TRBJ1-5, with D maybe TRBD1 (5 bases). The germline V and J ends were trimmed by 2 bases and 5 bases, with 16 bases remaining between them. The germline gives CDR1 ENHRY, CDR2 SYGVKD. There are 16 residues in the CDR3. The CDR3 spells CAISEGGNSQDQPQHF. In DNA, the CDR3 is TGTGCCATCAGTGAGGGGGGGAACAGTCAAGATCAGCCCCAGCATTTT.

The gene calls are TRBV6-5 and TRBJ1-3; 8 nucleotides agree with TRBD1. Trimming took 5 bases from V and 3 from J; bases not matched to a gene: 3. There are 14 residues in the CDR3. CDR1 and CDR2 (germline): MNHEY, SVGAGI. CDR3 protein: CASSNRGSGNTIYF. CDR3 DNA: TGTGCCAGCAGTAACAGGGGGAGTGGAAACACCATATATTTT.

The chain employs TRBV9 and TRBJ1-1; TRBD1 matches 9 bases. Germline CDR1 reads SGDLS; CDR2 reads YYNGEE. The trim removed 4 bases at V and 1 base at J, leaving 5 bases unmatched. The length of the CDR3 is 15 residues. CDR3 region: CASSTWTGANTEAFF. The CDR3 DNA sequence: TGTGCCAGCAGCACCTGGACAGGGGCGAACACTGAAGCTTTCTTT.

This clone was picked up one time. The rearrangement joins TRBV6-4 to TRBJ2-2, with 9 bases lining up with TRBD1. The CDR3 is 18 residues long. Trimming cost V 0 bases and J 6 bases; bases outside gene matches: 11. Germline loops: CDR1 MRHNA, CDR2 SNTAGT. CDR3 DNA: TGTGCCAGCAGTGACTCCAGCATGAGGGGACAGGGTTCCGGGGAGCTGTTTTTT. It codes for CASSDSSMRGQGSGELFF.

The genes are TRBV6-1 and TRBJ1-5, with 9 positions matching TRBD1. With 1 base clipped from V and 11 bases from J, the junction kept 12 bases outside the gene matches. Germline V gene data show CDR1 as MNHNS and CDR2 as SASEGT. The CDR3 sequence is 16 residues long. As DNA, the CDR3 is TGTGCCAGCAGTGAAGTTGGGACAGGGTGGGTCGGGACCCAGCATTTT. This codes for CASSEVGTGWVGTQHF.

The gene calls are TRBV18 and TRBJ2-5; TRBD1 matches 7 bases. Germline V gives CDR1 KGHSH, CDR2 LQKENI. The CDR3 spans 15 residues. With V trimmed by 3 bases and J by 1 base, 5 bases remained unmatched. The CDR3 DNA sequence: TGTGCCAGCTCACCCCAAGGACAGGTCCAAGAGACCCAGTACTTC. This translates into CASSPQGQVQETQYF.

This clone was seen only once. CDR3 DNA: TGTGCCAGCAGCGTAAGGACTAGCGGGGGACGAGAGACCCAGTACTTC. Amino acids: CASSVRTSGGRETQYF. The chain uses TRBV7-7 and TRBJ2-5; 13 bases agree with TRBD2. Trimming cost V 5 bases and J 4 bases; bases outside gene matches: 7. This CDR3 is built from 16 residues. The germline CDR1 and CDR2 sequences are SSHAT and FNYEAQ (reference sequence).

The chain carries TRBV6-5 and TRBJ1-3; D is possibly TRBD1 (5 bases). V gave up 6 bases and J gave up 9 bases, with 21 bases separating them. Germline values: CDR1 MNHEY, CDR2 SVGAGI. The CDR3 totals 15 residues. This CDR3 is CASRITGPGVPTIYF. In nucleotides, the CDR3 is TGTGCCAGCAGGATTACAGGCCCTGGCGTTCCCACCATATATTTT.

This chain uses TRBV7-9 with TRBJ1-3; D not resolved. From germline, CDR1 is SEHNR and CDR2 FQNEAQ (reference sequence). The CDR3 covers 11 residues. V lost 8 bases and J 1 base, leaving 3 bases between the germline ends. The CDR3 here is CASSSGNTIYF. CDR3 DNA: TGTGCCAGCTCTTCTGGAAACACCATATATTTT.

There are a few counts of this clone. This chain links TRBV28 with TRBJ1-2; unclear D gene. Trimming cost V 1 base and J 8 bases, with 11 bases left between them. The CDR3 has 13 residues. From germline, CDR1 is MDHEN and CDR2 SYDVKM. The CDR3 region is CASSLYHREGYTF. For the CDR3, the DNA is TGTGCCAGCAGTTTATATCATCGGGAAGGCTACACCTTC.

The chain recombines TRBV7-9 with TRBJ2-3, with TRBD2 identical over 10 bases. The CDR3 is made up of 16 amino acids. J lost 2 bases, V lost 1 base, and 3 bases had no gene match. Germline lookup yields CDR1 SEHNR and CDR2 FQNEAQ (reference sequence). The DNA of the CDR3 is TGTGCCAGCAGCTTAGGAACTAGCGGGAACACAGATACGCAGTATTTT. Translating gives CASSLGTSGNTDTQYF.

This clone was detected a few times. This chain links TRBV5-6 with TRBJ1-6; tentative D call: TRBD1 (6 bases). The CDR3 covers 14 residues. The V gene's germline CDR1 is SGHDT and CDR2 YYEEEE. V was pared by 9 bases and J by 2 bases, with 12 bases between. Here the CDR3 reads CATTQGAYNSPLHF. CDR3 nucleotide sequence: TGTGCCACAACACAGGGCGCCTATAATTCACCCCTCCACTTT.

V and J are TRBV6-1 and TRBJ2-5, with D perhaps matching TRBD2 (5 bases). This CDR3 contains 15 residues. Between the trimmed V and J ends, which lost 0 bases and 8 bases, there was a span of 16 bases. Germline V CDR1 and CDR2: MNHNS, SASEGT. The CDR3: CASSEASAGQNTQYF. In nucleotides, the CDR3 is TGTGCCAGCAGTGAAGCTTCGGCGGGCCAAAATACCCAGTACTTC.

This chain connects TRBV5-4 to TRBJ2-3; D remains ambiguous. CDR1 SGHNT and CDR2 YYREEE come from the germline V gene (reference sequence). This CDR3 is 15 amino acids long. Trimming cost V 0 bases and J 2 bases, with 10 bases left between them. CDR3 region: CASSLDHTNTDTQYF. DNA for the CDR3: TGTGCCAGCAGCTTGGACCACACCAACACAGATACGCAGTATTTT.

Details on this clone: Additional DNA sequences in this sample encode the identical CDR3. The chain recombines TRBV5-1 with TRBJ1-2; no clear D. This CDR3 is 13 amino acids long. The germline V gene has CDR1 SGHRS and CDR2 YFSETQ. Trimming shortened V by 0 bases and J by 4 bases, and 7 bases separated the two germline ends. The CDR3 region is CASSLDSSYGYTF. Here the CDR3 DNA reads TGCGCCAGCAGCTTGGACAGTTCCTATGGCTACACCTTC.

The V gene is TRBV24-1, the J gene TRBJ2-3; 12 bases are shared with TRBD2. The V and J ends lost 2 bases and 2 bases, in that order; junction bases with no gene match: 4. This CDR3 comprises 17 residues. Per the germline V gene, CDR1 is KGHDR and CDR2 is SFDVKD. CDR3 loop: CATSDYGLAGPTDTQYF. DNA for the CDR3: TGTGCCACCAGTGATTACGGACTAGCGGGACCCACAGATACGCAGTATTTT.

The chain joins TRBV11-2 to TRBJ1-6, with D unclear. CDR3 size: 16 residues. The germline V gene encodes CDR1 SGHAT and CDR2 FQNNGV. Between the trimmed V and J ends, which lost 0 bases and 0 bases, there was a span of 6 bases. This CDR3 is CASSLDGSSYNSPLHF. DNA for the CDR3: TGTGCCAGCAGCTTAGACGGTAGCTCCTATAATTCACCCCTCCACTTT.

V and J are TRBV27 and TRBJ1-1, with D possibly TRBD1 on 5 matching bases. Per the germline V gene, CDR1 is MNHEY and CDR2 is SMNVEV (reference sequence). This CDR3 contains 15 residues. V gave up 3 bases and J gave up 6 bases, with 17 bases separating them. The CDR3, as DNA: TGTGCCAGCAGTTTCTTCGCGGGACGGGAGGCTGAAGCTTTCTTT. Encoded protein: CASSFFAGREAEAFF.

This clone was seen only once. This rearrangement joins TRBV6-1 to TRBJ2-7, with TRBD1 identical over 7 bases. CDR1 and CDR2 from the germline V gene are MNHNS and SASEGT. V lost 2 bases, J lost 3 bases, and 10 bases stayed unmatched. The CDR3 totals 16 residues. The CDR3: CASSESGGPNFYEQYF. The DNA of the CDR3 is TGTGCCAGCAGTGAATCAGGGGGACCTAACTTCTACGAGCAGTACTTC.

This clone was recorded a few times. The CDR3 sequence is CASSLVANRDYGYTF. CDR3 nucleotide sequence: TGTGCCAGCAGTTTAGTCGCCAACCGGGACTATGGCTACACCTTC. The chain combines TRBV28 with TRBJ1-2; D is unresolved. Trimming took off 2 bases at V and 3 bases at J, with 13 bases between the two ends. CDR3 length: 15 amino acids. In germline, CDR1 is MDHEN, CDR2 SYDVKM.

The chain has TRBV30 and TRBJ2-5, with D possibly being TRBD2 (6 bases). The V end lost 2 bases, the J end lost 1 base, and 8 bases lay between the germline ends. The CDR3 is 13 residues long. Germline-derived CDR1 and CDR2 are GTSNPN and SVGIG (reference sequence). CDR3 region: CAWSPGVQETQYF. The CDR3 coding sequence is TGTGCCTGGAGTCCGGGGGTCCAAGAGACCCAGTACTTC.

This rearrangement joins TRBV19 to TRBJ2-7; the D gene is possibly TRBD2 (5 bases). Per the germline V gene, CDR1 is LNHDA and CDR2 is SQIVND (reference sequence). The CDR3 extends over 14 amino acids. The V gene lost 7 bases and the J gene lost 3 bases, with 16 bases spanning the gap. The CDR3 reads CASKSGSANYEQYF. CDR3 bases: TGTGCCAGTAAGAGTGGGAGCGCCAACTACGAGCAGTACTTC.

V gene TRBV19 combines with J gene TRBJ1-5; 10 bases fit TRBD1. V was pared by 7 bases and J by 2 bases, with 14 bases of the junction left unmatched. CDR3 size: 18 residues. Per the germline V gene, CDR1 is LNHDA and CDR2 is SQIVND (reference sequence). The chain's CDR3 is CASIAGTGVSGGNQPQHF. CDR3 nucleotides: TGTGCCAGTATTGCCGGGACAGGGGTGAGTGGGGGCAATCAGCCCCAGCATTTT.